This T cell receptor beta chain appears in the sequencing data of a study of T cell changes during pregnancy in multiple sclerosis. The CDR3 consists of 16 residues. Per the germline V gene, CDR1 is SGHTA and CDR2 is FQGTGA. With 1 base removed from V and 0 bases from J, the gap between germline ends came to 12 bases. Data came from immunoSEQ multiplex PCR; TCRdb stores just in-frame clones and leaves some out. The data show 85,000 to 100,000 clones, over 80% seen once. Material: peripheral blood, obtained after pregnancy. The chain couples TRBV7-3 to TRBJ1-1; no firm D call. The source is a female donor with multiple sclerosis, enrolled in a pregnancy study. CDR3 DNA sequence: TGTGCCAGCAGCTTAAATCCACCGGGAATGAACACTGAAGCTTTCTTT. Its translation: CASSLNPPGMNTEAFF.